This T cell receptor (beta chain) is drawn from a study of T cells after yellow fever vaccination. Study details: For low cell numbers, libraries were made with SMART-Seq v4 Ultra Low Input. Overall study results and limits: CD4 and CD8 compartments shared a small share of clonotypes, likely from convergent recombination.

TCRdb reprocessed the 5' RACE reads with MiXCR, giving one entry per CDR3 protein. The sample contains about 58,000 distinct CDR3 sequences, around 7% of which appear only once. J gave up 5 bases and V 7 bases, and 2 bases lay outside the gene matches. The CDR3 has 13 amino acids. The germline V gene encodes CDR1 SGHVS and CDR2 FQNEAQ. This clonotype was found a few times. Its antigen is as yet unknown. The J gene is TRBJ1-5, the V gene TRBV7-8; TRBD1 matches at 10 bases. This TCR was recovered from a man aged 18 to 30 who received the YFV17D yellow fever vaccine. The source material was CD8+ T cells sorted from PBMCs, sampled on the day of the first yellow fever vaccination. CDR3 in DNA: TGTGCCAGCACCGGGACAGGGGATCAGCCCCAGCATTTT. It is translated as CASTGTGDQPQHF.